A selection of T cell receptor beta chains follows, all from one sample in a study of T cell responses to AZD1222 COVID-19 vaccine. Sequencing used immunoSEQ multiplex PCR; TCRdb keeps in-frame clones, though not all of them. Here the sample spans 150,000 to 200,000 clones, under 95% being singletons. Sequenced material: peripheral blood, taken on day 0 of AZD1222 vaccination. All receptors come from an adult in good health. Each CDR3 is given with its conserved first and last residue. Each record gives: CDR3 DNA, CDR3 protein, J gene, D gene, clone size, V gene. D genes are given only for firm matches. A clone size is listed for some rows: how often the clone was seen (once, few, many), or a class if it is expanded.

CDR3 DNA: TGTGCCAGCAGCCGGACTCAACTCCTAACAGATACGCAGTATTTT
CDR3 protein: CASSRTQLLTDTQYF
J gene: TRBJ2-3
D gene: .
clone size: .
V gene: TRBV9

CDR3 DNA: TGTGCCAGCAGTCCCCCGAGTCTAGCCAAAAACATTCAGTACTTC
CDR3 protein: CASSPPSLAKNIQYF
J gene: TRBJ2-4
D gene: .
clone size: .
V gene: TRBV28

CDR3 DNA: TGCGCCAGCAGCCCTTTGATGACAGGGAATGAAAAACTGTTTTTT
CDR3 protein: CASSPLMTGNEKLFF
J gene: TRBJ1-4
D gene: TRBD1
clone size: .
V gene: TRBV4-1

CDR3 DNA: TGTGCCAGCAGCCCGACAGGGGTGATTTTCCACTTT
CDR3 protein: CASSPTGVIFHF
J gene: TRBJ1-6
D gene: TRBD1
clone size: .
V gene: TRBV11-2

CDR3 DNA: TGTGCCAGCAGCCTAGGGGTGGAAGGCTACACCTTC
CDR3 protein: CASSLGVEGYTF
J gene: TRBJ1-2
D gene: .
clone size: .
V gene: TRBV28

CDR3 DNA: TGTGCCAGCAGCCCCGGGACTCCCTACGAGCAGTACTTC
CDR3 protein: CASSPGTPYEQYF
J gene: TRBJ2-7
D gene: .
clone size: .
V gene: TRBV6-6

CDR3 DNA: TGTGCCAGCAGTGAGACCCGACAGTATAACTATGGCTACACCTTC
CDR3 protein: CASSETRQYNYGYTF
J gene: TRBJ1-2
D gene: .
clone size: .
V gene: TRBV28

CDR3 DNA: TGTGCCAGCAGTTATAGAAGCGGGAGTTCGTCCGGGGAGCTGTTTTTT
CDR3 protein: CASSYRSGSSSGELFF
J gene: TRBJ2-2
D gene: TRBD2
clone size: .
V gene: TRBV6-2/TRBV6-3

CDR3 DNA: TGTGCCTGGAGTGTCACAGGGACTGGTCAGCCCCAGCATTTT
CDR3 protein: CAWSVTGTGQPQHF
J gene: TRBJ1-5
D gene: .
clone size: .
V gene: TRBV30

CDR3 DNA: TGTGCTAGTGGGATTGACAGGGGCTACGAGCAGTACTTC
CDR3 protein: CASGIDRGYEQYF
J gene: TRBJ2-7
D gene: TRBD1
clone size: .
V gene: TRBV12-5

CDR3 DNA: TGTGCCAGCAGCGCCAGGGGAACCTACAATGAGCAGTTCTTC
CDR3 protein: CASSARGTYNEQFF
J gene: TRBJ2-1
D gene: .
clone size: .
V gene: TRBV7-8

CDR3 DNA: TGTGCCAGCAGCTTAGATCTGAACTACGAGCAGTACTTC
CDR3 protein: CASSLDLNYEQYF
J gene: TRBJ2-7
D gene: .
clone size: .
V gene: TRBV11-2

CDR3 DNA: TGTGCCAGCAGCTTATCTTACAGCAACACTGAAGCTTTCTTT
CDR3 protein: CASSLSYSNTEAFF
J gene: TRBJ1-1
D gene: .
clone size: once
V gene: TRBV7-2